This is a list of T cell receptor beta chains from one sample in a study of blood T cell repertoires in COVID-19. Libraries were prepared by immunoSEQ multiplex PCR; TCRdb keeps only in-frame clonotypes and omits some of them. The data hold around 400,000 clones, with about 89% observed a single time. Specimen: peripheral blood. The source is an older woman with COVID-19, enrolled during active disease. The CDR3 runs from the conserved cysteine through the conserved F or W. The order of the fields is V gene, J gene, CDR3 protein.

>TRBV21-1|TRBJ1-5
CASSHPQSDRPGLLNSNQPQHF
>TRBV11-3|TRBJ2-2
CASSGIRDTPGELFF
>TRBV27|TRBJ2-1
CASSLSTYNEQFF
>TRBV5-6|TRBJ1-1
CASSRMGTANEAFF
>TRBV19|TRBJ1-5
CASSRRQGAYSNQPQHF
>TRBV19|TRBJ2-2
CASRPPGQNTGELFF
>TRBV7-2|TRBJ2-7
CASSLMGALTYEQYF
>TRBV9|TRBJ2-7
CASSPRQSSYEQYF
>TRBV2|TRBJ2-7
CASSNPMTGGAYEQYF
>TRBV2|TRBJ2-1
CASSESTSGGVKFF
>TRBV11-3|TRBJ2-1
CASSNSGGGRGSYNEQFF
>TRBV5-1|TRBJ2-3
CASRGRGASTDTQYF
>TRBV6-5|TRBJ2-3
CASSRGGDTQYF
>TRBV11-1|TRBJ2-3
CASSRLAGSTDTQYF
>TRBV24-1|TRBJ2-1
CATSGGGSSYNEQFF
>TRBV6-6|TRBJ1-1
CASSSDRRTEAFF
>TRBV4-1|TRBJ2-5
CASSHPLAGGEKTQYF
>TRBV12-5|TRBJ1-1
CASGLQMNTEAFF
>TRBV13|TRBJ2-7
CASTAGTENYEQYF
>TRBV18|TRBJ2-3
CASSPAGGPGSPDTQYF
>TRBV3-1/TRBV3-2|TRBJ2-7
CASGERSTQGEQYF
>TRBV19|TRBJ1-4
CASSRQDRFEKLFF
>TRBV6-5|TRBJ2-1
CASSLTSGAAVEQFF
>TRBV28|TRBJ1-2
CASSFIGGSERYTF
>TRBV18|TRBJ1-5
CASSPTAGIDQPQHF
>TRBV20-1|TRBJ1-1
CSASKDRGGRTEAFF
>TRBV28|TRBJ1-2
CASNGQGRRLLTF
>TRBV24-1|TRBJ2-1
CATSDRSGGVLGEQFF
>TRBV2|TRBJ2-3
CASSFRLAGEGDTQYF
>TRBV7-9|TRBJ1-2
CASSLTGTTKTPHGYTF
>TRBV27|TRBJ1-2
CASSLGQGSNYGYTF
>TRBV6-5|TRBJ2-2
CASSWARQHRELFF
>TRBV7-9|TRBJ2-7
CASSLGGDSYEQYF
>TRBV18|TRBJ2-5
CASSPGGQGTGQETQYF
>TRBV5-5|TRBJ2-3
CASSLVGLGTDTQYF
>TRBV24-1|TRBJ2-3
CATSDHTRTGQGGTDTQYF
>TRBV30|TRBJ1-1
CAWSYGQMNTEAFF
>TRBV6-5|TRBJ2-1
CASSYSGTGVNEQFF
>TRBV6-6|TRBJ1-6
CASSKDRSYNSPLHF
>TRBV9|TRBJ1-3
CASSATGFASSGNTIYF
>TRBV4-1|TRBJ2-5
CASSQTSGGVSGETQYF
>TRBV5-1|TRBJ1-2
CASSYLGQGSGYTF
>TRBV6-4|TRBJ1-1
CASSASTLNTEAFF
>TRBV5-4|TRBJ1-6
CASSLRNSPLHF
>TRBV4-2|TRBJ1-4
CASSQADSVSEKLFF
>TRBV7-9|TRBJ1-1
CASSLLQARAVGAFF
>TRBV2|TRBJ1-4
CASSEGTGRPNEKLFF
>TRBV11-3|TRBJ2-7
CASSVGQGNNYEQYF
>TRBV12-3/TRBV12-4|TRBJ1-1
CASSTPGRTEAFF
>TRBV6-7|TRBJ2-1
CASSYSADRGLGEQFF
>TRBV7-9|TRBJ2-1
CASSSTGGYNEQFF
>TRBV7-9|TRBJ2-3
CASSLGGISNLPDTQYF
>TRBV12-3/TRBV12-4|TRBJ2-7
CASSFNYEQYF
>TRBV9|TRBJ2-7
CASSGEDRGSYEQYF
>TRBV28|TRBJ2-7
CASSLIPGQGTYEQYF
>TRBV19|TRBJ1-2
CASSAADARGYYGYTF